These T cell receptor beta chains were read from a single sample in a study of T cell responses to AZD1222 COVID-19 vaccine. Profiled with immunoSEQ multiplex PCR; TCRdb holds only in-frame clones, not every one. The sample carries approximately 170,000 clones, 94% recorded once. Sequenced here: peripheral blood, sampled 28 days after the second AZD1222 dose. The receptors stem from an adult who received the AZD1222 COVID-19 vaccine. The CDR3 runs from the conserved cysteine through the conserved F or W. A D gene is named only where the DNA matches it firmly. Size values are once, few and many counts, or a class for expanded clones, and some rows have none.

clone_size	j_call	v_call	d_call	cdr3_aa	cdr3_nt
few	TRBJ1-2	TRBV29-1	-	CSVDHPRGSYGYTF	TGCAGCGTTGATCACCCCCGGGGCTCCTATGGCTACACCTTC
-	TRBJ1-4	TRBV30	-	CAWSLYEKLFF	TGTGCCTGGAGTCTCTACGAAAAACTGTTTTTT
-	TRBJ2-3	TRBV30	-	CAWSVGLTDTQYF	TGTGCCTGGAGTGTAGGTCTAACAGATACGCAGTATTTT
once	TRBJ2-7	TRBV7-2	-	CASSSDRFSYEQYF	TGTGCCAGCAGCTCCGACAGGTTCTCCTACGAGCAGTACTTC
-	TRBJ1-1	TRBV27	-	CASSFMGLTNTEAFF	TGTGCCAGCAGTTTTATGGGTCTCACGAACACTGAAGCTTTCTTT
-	TRBJ2-7	TRBV5-6	-	CASSRRGALSYEQYF	TGTGCCAGCAGCCGAAGGGGTGCGTTATCCTACGAGCAGTACTTC
-	TRBJ1-6	TRBV12-3/TRBV12-4	-	CASSFGRDSPLHF	TGTGCCAGCAGTTTTGGGCGGGATTCACCCCTCCACTTT
-	TRBJ1-1	TRBV12-3/TRBV12-4	TRBD1	CASSSQGYTEAFF	TGTGCCAGCAGTTCACAGGGGTACACTGAAGCTTTCTTT
-	TRBJ2-1	TRBV10-1	-	CASIQTSFHNEQFF	TGCGCCAGCATTCAGACTAGTTTCCACAATGAGCAGTTCTTC
-	TRBJ1-4	TRBV3-1/TRBV3-2	-	CASSQDGQGWNEKLFF	TGTGCCAGCAGCCAAGATGGGCAGGGATGGAATGAAAAACTGTTTTTT
-	TRBJ2-7	TRBV11-2	-	CASSSRLMGGPVF	TGTGCCAGCAGCTCCCGCCTGATGGGGGGTCCCGTCTTC
-	TRBJ2-7	TRBV5-6	TRBD2	CASSLYGGSDYEQYF	TGTGCCAGCAGCTTGTATGGCGGGAGTGACTACGAGCAGTACTTC
-	TRBJ2-7	TRBV4-3	-	CASSQVGLGDEQYF	TGCGCCAGCAGCCAAGTAGGGTTGGGGGACGAGCAGTACTTC
-	TRBJ1-6	TRBV10-3	-	CAIRYQENSPLHF	TGTGCCATCAGGTATCAGGAAAATTCACCCCTCCACTTT
-	TRBJ2-1	TRBV7-9	-	CASSLDAGGGRGPYNEQFF	TGTGCCAGCAGCTTAGATGCTGGAGGGGGAAGGGGGCCTTACAATGAGCAGTTCTTC
-	TRBJ1-2	TRBV9	-	CASSVEGEGGYTF	TGTGCCAGCAGCGTAGAAGGGGAGGGCGGCTACACCTTC
-	TRBJ1-3	TRBV6-6	-	CASSPGDPGNTIYF	TGTGCCAGCAGTCCCGGGGATCCTGGAAACACCATATATTTT
once	TRBJ1-5	TRBV19	-	CASSSQVGNQPQHF	TGTGCCAGTAGTAGCCAGGTCGGTAATCAGCCCCAGCATTTT
-	TRBJ1-3	TRBV11-2	-	CASSLAGGNTIYF	TGTGCCAGCAGCTTGGCGGGTGGGAACACCATATATTTT
-	TRBJ1-3	TRBV30	-	CAWDQGSSGNTIYF	TGTGCCTGGGACCAGGGCAGCTCTGGAAACACCATATATTTT
-	TRBJ1-4	TRBV5-5	-	CASSLAVGWDVDEKLFF	TGTGCCAGCAGCTTGGCCGTTGGATGGGACGTCGATGAAAAACTGTTTTTT
-	TRBJ2-1	TRBV24-1	-	CATSPSGPYNEQFF	TGTGCCACCAGTCCGTCGGGACCCTACAATGAGCAGTTCTTC
-	TRBJ1-5	TRBV12-3/TRBV12-4	-	CASSFWGQPQHF	TGTGCCAGCAGTTTCTGGGGACAGCCCCAGCATTTT
once	TRBJ1-2	TRBV7-9	-	CASSLVPGSYTF	TGTGCCAGCAGCTTAGTTCCGGGTAGCTACACCTTC
-	TRBJ1-2	TRBV11-2	-	CASRSWGEGYTF	TGTGCCAGCAGGTCGTGGGGGGAGGGCTACACCTTC
-	TRBJ2-1	TRBV6-5	TRBD1	CASSYGTGSYNEQFF	TGTGCCAGCAGTTACGGGACAGGGTCCTACAATGAGCAGTTCTTC
once	TRBJ1-3	TRBV24-1	-	CATTQGRNTIYF	TGTGCCACCACCCAGGGGAGAAACACCATATATTTT
-	TRBJ2-7	TRBV3-1/TRBV3-2	-	CASSPSGFGYEQYF	TGTGCCAGCAGCCCCAGCGGGTTCGGCTACGAGCAGTACTTC
once	TRBJ2-1	TRBV28	-	CATRGGGAYNEQFF	TGTGCCACCAGGGGGGGAGGAGCGTACAATGAGCAGTTCTTC
-	TRBJ2-2	TRBV27	-	CAQFGTGGLRTSGNRELFF	TGTGCCCAGTTTGGGACAGGGGGCTTACGGACTAGCGGGAATAGGGAGCTGTTTTTT
once	TRBJ1-2	TRBV2	-	CASSRQASGSGYTF	TGTGCCAGCAGCAGACAGGCTAGCGGTAGTGGCTACACCTTC
-	TRBJ1-2	TRBV5-8	-	CASSLMLVRGGYTF	TGTGCCAGCAGCTTGATGCTGGTACGGGGCGGCTACACCTTC